Shown below are 24 T cell receptor beta chains from a single sample sequenced in a study of response to subunit inactivated influenza vaccine. TCRdb re-analysed the RT-PCR reads in MiXCR, keeping a single row per CDR3 protein. Of a few hundred thousand distinct CDR3 sequences detected, around 7.7% appear once; the ten largest clones hold under 15%. This specimen was PBMCs from blood, taken less than 30 months after vaccination. These receptor sequences come from a man between 50 and 75 years old who received an inactivated influenza vaccine.

The V gene is TRBV10-3, the J gene TRBJ2-2; perhaps TRBD1 as D (5 bases). Trimming removed 4 bases at V and 0 bases at J, with 12 bases between. The CDR3 runs 16 residues. From germline, CDR1 is ENHRY and CDR2 SYGVKD. CDR3 coding DNA: TGTGCCATCAGTGCGGAACAGGTCGCGAACACCGGGGAGCTGTTTTTT. It translates to CAISAEQVANTGELFF.

This clonotype was seen only a few times. The V and J genes are TRBV5-1 and TRBJ2-3; 9 nucleotides agree with TRBD2. CDR1 SGHRS and CDR2 YFSETQ come from the germline V gene. The CDR3 has 17 amino acids. Trimming took 6 bases from V and 0 from J; bases not matched to a gene: 11. In DNA, the CDR3 is TGCGCCAGCACCCGTGCCGCTAGCGGGGCTAGCACAGATACGCAGTATTTT. Amino acids: CASTRAASGASTDTQYF.

The V call is TRBV2, the J call TRBJ1-4; TRBD1 agrees at 12 bases. The trim removed 6 bases at V and 11 bases at J, leaving 16 bases unmatched. The CDR3 spans 17 residues. Germline loops: CDR1 SNHLY, CDR2 FYNNEI. The CDR3 here is CASRPGTGGVSGAKLFF. CDR3 nucleotides: TGTGCCAGCAGACCCGGGACAGGGGGCGTCTCCGGAGCGAAACTGTTTTTT.

This clonotype was found a few times. The rearrangement uses TRBV18 and TRBJ1-1; perhaps TRBD1 as D (6 bases). CDR1 and CDR2 from the germline V gene are KGHSH and LQKENI. The CDR3 covers 12 residues. V was trimmed by 3 bases and J by 5 bases, leaving 7 bases between them. CDR3 DNA sequence: TGTGCCAGCTCACCGGGGACAACTGAAGCTTTCTTT. Residues: CASSPGTTEAFF.

The gene calls are TRBV2 and TRBJ2-3, with no clear D. This CDR3 has 14 amino acids. Germline loops: CDR1 SNHLY, CDR2 FYNNEI. Trimming removed 7 bases at V and 5 bases at J, with 16 bases between. CDR3 region: CASKALRDGDTQYF. The CDR3 DNA reads as TGTGCCAGCAAGGCCCTTCGTGATGGAGATACGCAGTATTTT.

In its sample, this clonotype was seen many times. The chain has TRBV6-2 or TRBV6-3 and TRBJ2-1; the D is unclear. V lost 6 bases and J 4 bases, leaving 19 bases between the germline ends. This CDR3 is 16 amino acids long. The V gene's germline CDR1 is MNHEY and CDR2 SVGEGT. The CDR3 DNA reads as TGTGCCAGCAGACCGACCGGGCCTTTGCCTTACAATGAGCAGTTCTTC. This gives the protein CASRPTGPLPYNEQFF.

The rearrangement uses TRBV18 and TRBJ1-1, with 7 bases aligning to TRBD1. There are 13 residues in the CDR3. J lost 5 bases, V lost 3 bases, and 3 bases had no gene match. Germline V gene data show CDR1 as KGHSH and CDR2 as LQKENI. CDR3 protein: CASSPQQGTEAFF. DNA for the CDR3: TGTGCCAGCTCACCGCAACAGGGGACTGAAGCTTTCTTT.

This clonotype occurred a few times. CDR3 nucleotide sequence: TGCAGTGCTAGTCGGGACAGTTCCTCGGGGGGCTACACCTTC. Translating it yields CSASRDSSSGGYTF. The chain links TRBV20-1 to TRBJ1-2, with 7 positions matching TRBD1. The CDR3 runs 14 residues. Trimming cost V 3 bases and J 8 bases; bases outside gene matches: 12. Per germline, CDR1 DFQATT and CDR2 SNEGSKA (reference sequence).

CDR3 DNA sequence: TGTGCCAGCAGCTCATCCGGGACACCGAACACTGAAGCTTTCTTT. This codes for CASSSSGTPNTEAFF. The rearrangement links TRBV7-2 to TRBJ1-1; the D gene is possibly TRBD1 (6 bases). V was pared by 4 bases and J by 1 base, with 13 bases between. The V gene's germline CDR1 is SGHTA and CDR2 FQGNSA. This CDR3 comprises 15 residues.

The chain joins TRBV20-1 to TRBJ2-3; D is possibly TRBD2 (6 bases). CDR1 is DFQATT, CDR2 SNEGSKA, per germline (reference sequence). V was cut by 1 base and J by 0 bases, with 14 bases left in between. The CDR3 runs 16 residues. In DNA, the CDR3 is TGCAGTGCTAGAGCGGGACGGACTACTAGCACAGATACGCAGTATTTT. Translated, it gives CSARAGRTTSTDTQYF.

This chain uses TRBV6-2 or TRBV6-3 with TRBJ2-3; 8 bases line up with TRBD2. The junction had 9 bases not matched to a gene; V was cut back by 2 bases and J by 2 bases. CDR3 length: 17 residues. Germline CDR1 and CDR2: MNHEY and SVGEGT. This CDR3 is CASSYPSGLVFTDTQYF. The CDR3 DNA follows: TGTGCCAGCAGTTACCCTTCGGGACTAGTCTTCACAGATACGCAGTATTTT.

The table lists this clonotype with a few counts. V and J are TRBV7-2 and TRBJ2-7; 8 bases map to TRBD1. The CDR3 runs 16 residues. J was trimmed by 2 bases and V by 1 base; bases with no gene match: 7. CDR1 is SGHTA, CDR2 FQGNSA, per germline. CDR3 protein: CASSLEGRGQTYEQYF. In DNA, the CDR3 is TGTGCCAGCAGCTTAGAGGGCAGGGGGCAAACCTACGAGCAGTACTTC.

This sequence joins TRBV7-2 and TRBJ1-2; 7 bases agree with TRBD1. CDR3 size: 14 residues. After removal of 5 bases from V and 5 bases from J, the junction contained 8 bases not matched to a gene. CDR1 SGHTA and CDR2 FQGNSA come from the germline V gene. The CDR3 nucleotides are TGTGCCAGCAGCGAAGACAGGGCTGGGTATGGCTACACCTTC. This sequence encodes CASSEDRAGYGYTF.

A few counts support this clonotype. The junction departs from germline at one end; a sequencing error may be responsible. The CDR3: CASSLGGGTYF. The DNA of the CDR3 is TGTGCCAGCAGCTTAGGGGGAGGGACGTACTTC. V usage is TRBV12-3 or TRBV12-4 and J usage is TRBJ2-7, with D perhaps TRBD2 (7 bases). The CDR3 is 11 residues long.

This clonotype was counted between two and nine times. The V and J genes are TRBV5-4 and TRBJ2-7, with 8 bases fitting TRBD1. The CDR3 is made up of 15 amino acids. Germline lookup yields CDR1 SGHNT and CDR2 YYREEE (reference sequence). V gave up 0 bases and J gave up 7 bases; unmatched junction bases: 9. In DNA, the CDR3 is TGTGCCAGCAGCTTGGTAGCAGGGGGCGCGGGAGAGCAGTACTTC. Encoded protein: CASSLVAGGAGEQYF. The full variable domain, its missing parts supplied by reference TRBV5-4 and TRBJ2-7, is ETGVTQSPTHLIKTRGQQVTLRCSSQSGHNTVSWYQQALGQGPQFIFQYYREEENGRGNFPPRFSGLQFPNYSSELNVNALELDDSALYLCASSLVAGGAGEQYFGPGTRLTVT.

Only a few counts were recorded for this clonotype. V usage is TRBV5-6 and J usage is TRBJ2-1; unclear D gene. Germline V CDR1 and CDR2: SGHDT, YYEEEE. CDR3 length: 14 amino acids. V shed 9 bases and J shed 8 bases, with 21 bases lying between them. CDR3 DNA sequence: TGTGCCACCTCTAGTCCCCGGCGGAGCTATGAGCAGTTCTTC. Translated: CATSSPRRSYEQFF.

This clonotype showed up just a few times. The chain links TRBV7-9 to TRBJ2-7; 7 nucleotides agree with TRBD1. V was pared by 5 bases and J by 3 bases, with 4 bases of the junction left unmatched. The CDR3 length is 13 residues. Germline lookup yields CDR1 SEHNR and CDR2 FQNEAQ (reference sequence). DNA for the CDR3: TGTGCCAGCAGCCGGGACAGTCACTACGAGCAGTACTTC. Its translation: CASSRDSHYEQYF.

This clonotype has a handful of counts. The chain has TRBV12-3 or TRBV12-4 and TRBJ2-7; no definite D call. The CDR3 has 12 amino acids. The ends were cut back, 6 bases at V and 5 bases at J, with 11 bases in the middle. CDR3 amino acids: CASRKERNEQYF. The CDR3 nucleotides read TGTGCCAGCAGGAAGGAAAGGAACGAGCAGTACTTC.

The chain is built from TRBV21-1 and TRBJ2-1; the D call in the table, TRBD1, was not verified against the DNA. TRBV21-1 corresponds to a pseudogene. The CDR3 spans 20 residues. The CDR3 reads CASSYIKAKKPGKSSGEQFF. The CDR3 coding sequence is TGTGCCAGCAGCTATATAAAAGCCAAAAAACCAGGGAAATCTTCGGGTGAGCAGTTCTTC.

The chain carries TRBV6-1 and TRBJ1-2; TRBD1 agrees at 11 bases. J was trimmed by 6 bases and V by 7 bases; bases with no gene match: 13. Germline loops: CDR1 MNHNS, CDR2 SASEGT. CDR3 length equals 16 residues. CDR3 protein: CASTQTAGQGAHGYTF. CDR3 DNA sequence: TGTGCCAGCACCCAAACGGCAGGACAGGGGGCTCATGGCTACACCTTC.

This clonotype turned up a few times. The V gene is TRBV18, the J gene TRBJ2-7, with 13 bases aligning to TRBD2. Per germline, CDR1 KGHSH and CDR2 LQKENI. The CDR3 covers 15 residues. With 6 bases clipped from V and 9 bases from J, the junction kept 11 bases outside the gene matches. The CDR3 loop reads CASSKGTSGDIRQYF. CDR3 DNA: TGTGCCAGCTCGAAAGGGACTAGCGGGGACATACGGCAGTACTTC.

V gene TRBV4-2 combines with J gene TRBJ2-1, with D possibly TRBD2 on 6 matching bases. CDR3 length: 17 amino acids. Trimming took 0 bases from V and 6 from J, leaving 18 bases between them. The V gene's germline CDR1 is LGHNA and CDR2 YNFKEQ. CDR3: CASSQDLLRDTGNEQFF. The CDR3 DNA sequence: TGTGCCAGCAGCCAAGATCTTTTGCGGGATACCGGCAATGAGCAGTTCTTC.

This clonotype was seen many times. The CDR3 DNA reads TGCGCCAGCAGCCAAGACAGGCAGTTTCACAATGGCTACACCTTC. It specifies CASSQDRQFHNGYTF. V and J are TRBV4-3 and TRBJ1-2; D is uncertain. In germline, CDR1 is LGHNA, CDR2 YSLEER. The V end was cut by 0 bases, the J end by 6 bases, with 14 bases between. The CDR3 covers 15 residues.

This clonotype was seen only a few times. The chain is built from TRBV28 and TRBJ2-7; TRBD1 is a possible D gene (5 bases). The germline CDR1 and CDR2 sequences are MDHEN and SYDVKM. Trimming removed 8 bases from V and 2 bases from J, with 13 bases in between. This CDR3 has 13 amino acids. The CDR3 DNA reads as TGTGCCAGCCGAAAGGGGATAACCTACGAGCAGTACTTC. Encoded protein: CASRKGITYEQYF. Supplemented by reference TRBV28 and TRBJ2-7, the full variable domain reads DVKVTQSSRYLVKRTGEKVFLECVQDMDHENMFWYRQDPGLGLRLIYFSYDVKMKEKGDIPEGYSVSREKKERFSLILESASTNQTSMYLCASRKGITYEQYFGPGTRLTVT.